These 29 T cell receptor beta chains were sequenced from one sample in a study of cytomegalovirus exposure and HLA in healthy donors. The PCR had 60 Vbeta and 13 Jbeta primers. Profiling relied on immunoSEQ multiplex PCR, and the TCRdb table lists in-frame clones only, not all of them. The repertoire includes around 67,000 clones, 70% to 80% of them detected once, and around 7.4% sits in the top ten. Sequenced sample: PBMCs. These receptor sequences come from a man aged 18 to 30 in good health and CMV-seropositive.

The J gene is TRBJ2-1, the V gene TRBV25-1, with TRBD2 matching over 8 bases. CDR1 and CDR2 (germline): MGHDK, SYGVNS. V was pared by 2 bases and J by 10 bases, with 13 bases of the junction left unmatched. This CDR3 spans 16 amino acids. The CDR3 DNA reads TGTGCCAGCAGTGAAAGGAAGGGACTAGGGACCGGGGAGCAGTTCTTC. This sequence encodes CASSERKGLGTGEQFF.

This clone turned up a few times. The chain employs TRBV12-5 and TRBJ2-5; unclear D gene. Germline CDR1 LGHNT, CDR2 FRNRAP. V lost 2 bases, J lost 9 bases, and 7 bases lay in between. CDR3 length: 11 residues. DNA of the CDR3: TGTGCTAGTGGTTTGTCCACTTCCCAGTACTTC. This gives the protein CASGLSTSQYF.

The chain links TRBV6-5 to TRBJ1-3, with D uncertain. Germline-derived CDR1 and CDR2 are MNHEY and SVGAGI. The CDR3 has 14 residues. Trimming stripped 5 bases from V and 2 bases from J, with 10 bases between. The CDR3 reads CASSDYSTGNTIYF. DNA of the CDR3: TGTGCCAGCAGTGACTACTCTACTGGAAACACCATATATTTT.

V usage is TRBV2 and J usage is TRBJ2-7; 14 positions agree with TRBD2. The CDR3 is made up of 16 amino acids. Per germline, CDR1 SNHLY and CDR2 FYNNEI. J gave up 4 bases and V 5 bases, and 7 bases lay outside the gene matches. The CDR3 region has the DNA TGTGCCAGCAGTCCCGGACTAGCGGGAGGACGGTACGAGCAGTACTTC. As protein: CASSPGLAGGRYEQYF.

The V and J genes are TRBV7-9 and TRBJ2-4; D is unresolved. The length of the CDR3 is 15 residues. Trimming shortened V by 1 base and J by 12 bases, and 19 bases separated the two germline ends. The germline V gene has CDR1 SEHNR and CDR2 FQNEAQ (reference sequence). CDR3 protein: CASSLGSQPVADQYF. The DNA of the CDR3 is TGTGCCAGCAGCTTAGGTTCCCAGCCCGTAGCCGATCAGTACTTC.

Points on this clone: Compared with germline, one end of the junction differs, possibly owing to a read error. The V call is TRBV7-7, the J call TRBJ2-2; possible D gene TRBD1, 6 bases. Germline V CDR1 and CDR2: SSHAT, FNYEAQ (reference sequence). The CDR3 spans 13 residues. CDR3 region: CASRAGDTGELFF. The CDR3 nucleotides read TGTGCTAGCAGGGCAGGGGACACCGGGGAGCTGTTTTTT.

The chain uses TRBV6-1 and TRBJ1-1, with TRBD1 identical over 10 bases. V shed 4 bases, J shed 3 bases, and the junction held 2 bases outside the gene matches. Germline CDR1 MNHNS, CDR2 SASEGT. This CDR3 has 14 amino acids. CDR3 sequence (DNA): TGTGCCAGCAGTGGACAGGGGGCAGACACTGAAGCTTTCTTT. It specifies CASSGQGADTEAFF.

The chain couples TRBV7-9 to TRBJ1-1; 9 positions agree with TRBD1. This CDR3 spans 14 amino acids. Germline V gene sequence: CDR1 SEHNR, CDR2 FQNEAQ (reference sequence). Trimming removed 9 bases from V and 4 bases from J; junction bases left unmatched: 9. The CDR3 nucleotides read TGTGCCAGTACAGGGGGCGCATTGAGCACTGAAGCTTTCTTT. It is translated as CASTGGALSTEAFF.

The chain recombines TRBV5-1 with TRBJ2-7, with D perhaps matching TRBD1 (6 bases). CDR1 is SGHRS, CDR2 YFSETQ, per germline. With 5 bases removed from V and 5 bases from J, the gap between germline ends came to 11 bases. This CDR3 comprises 12 residues. The chain's CDR3 is CASRYGQNEQYF. Here the CDR3 DNA reads TGCGCCAGCAGATATGGACAGAACGAGCAGTACTTC.

The rearrangement uses TRBV2 and TRBJ2-1, with TRBD1 identical over 7 bases. The CDR3 length is 16 residues. Germline lookup yields CDR1 SNHLY and CDR2 FYNNEI. V lost 7 bases, J lost 4 bases, and 13 bases stayed unmatched. CDR3 in amino acids: CASKLSAGTAYNEQFF. CDR3 in DNA: TGTGCCAGCAAGCTGTCCGCCGGGACAGCTTACAATGAGCAGTTCTTC.

As for this clone: This sample also contains other DNA sequences that code for the same CDR3. The V call is TRBV30, the J call TRBJ1-5, with 7 nucleotides matching TRBD1. Germline loops: CDR1 GTSNPN, CDR2 SVGIG (reference sequence). The junction had 2 bases not matched to a gene; V was cut back by 1 base and J by 5 bases. There are 13 residues in the CDR3. The CDR3 nucleotides read TGTGCCTGGAGTGGACAGGGTGATCAGCCCCAGCATTTT. Translating it yields CAWSGQGDQPQHF.

The chain carries TRBV4-2 and TRBJ1-1; D is ambiguous. This CDR3 comprises 13 residues. V lost 1 base to trimming and J lost 7 bases, with 10 bases between them. Germline CDR1 and CDR2: LGHNA and YNFKEQ. The DNA of the CDR3 is TGTGCCAGCAGCCAAGCGCGGGGAATTGAAGCTTTCTTT. This codes for CASSQARGIEAFF.

This clone was seen a handful of times. The chain recombines TRBV7-6 with TRBJ2-1; 8 nucleotides agree with TRBD2. The germline CDR1 and CDR2 sequences are SGHVS and FNYEAQ. The CDR3 sequence is 15 residues long. The V segment lost 4 bases and the J segment 7 bases; nucleotides outside the gene matches: 9. The CDR3 protein is CASSSLAGPFNEQFF. The CDR3 DNA reads TGTGCCAGCAGCTCGCTAGCGGGTCCCTTTAATGAGCAGTTCTTC.

The chain couples TRBV28 to TRBJ2-7; a weak D match, TRBD2 (6 bases). Germline CDR1 is MDHEN and CDR2 is SYDVKM. The V end lost 1 base, the J end lost 0 bases, and 16 bases lay between the germline ends. This CDR3 is 17 amino acids long. The CDR3 DNA reads as TGTGCCAGCAGTTTATTAGTGAGCGGGCCGAGCTCCTACGAGCAGTACTTC. Residues: CASSLLVSGPSSYEQYF.

The rearrangement links TRBV10-3 to TRBJ2-1; D is perhaps TRBD2 (6 bases). Trimming took 2 bases from V and 4 from J, leaving 12 bases between them. The CDR3 length is 15 residues. Looked up from germline, CDR1 is ENHRY and CDR2 is SYGVKD. This CDR3 reads CAISERASEYNEQFF. The CDR3 coding sequence is TGTGCCATCAGTGAGAGGGCTAGCGAATACAATGAGCAGTTCTTC.

This rearrangement joins TRBV2 to TRBJ1-2, with 8 nucleotides matching TRBD1. Losses at the gene ends were 0 bases for V and 6 bases for J; bases not matched to a gene: 12. There are 17 residues in the CDR3. Looked up from germline, CDR1 is SNHLY and CDR2 is FYNNEI. For the CDR3, the DNA is TGTGCCAGCAGTGAAGCGCCCCAGGGGGCACGGGAGCATGGCTACACCTTC. Amino acids: CASSEAPQGAREHGYTF.

V gene TRBV30 combines with J gene TRBJ2-2; weak D call: TRBD1 (6 bases). Germline-derived CDR1 and CDR2 are GTSNPN and SVGIG (reference sequence). The CDR3 runs 15 residues. Trimming shortened V by 3 bases and J by 7 bases, and 18 bases separated the two germline ends. The CDR3 loop is CAWSSGTFYGGELFF. CDR3 nucleotides: TGTGCCTGGAGCTCAGGGACATTTTATGGCGGGGAGCTGTTTTTT. Drawing the rest from reference TRBV30 and TRBJ2-2, the complete variable domain is SQTIHQWPATLVQPVGSPLSLECTVEGTSNPNLYWYRQAAGRGLQLLFYSVGIGQISSEVPQNLSASRPQDRQFILSSKKLLLSDSGFYLCAWSSGTFYGGELFFGEGSRLTVL.

The chain has TRBV10-3 and TRBJ1-3; D may be TRBD1 (6 bases). There are 14 residues in the CDR3. Trimming cost V 8 bases and J 0 bases, with 11 bases left between them. Germline assignment: CDR1 ENHRY and CDR2 SYGVKD. This CDR3 reads CAIGGGGSGNTIYF. CDR3 DNA sequence: TGTGCCATCGGGGGCGGGGGCTCTGGAAACACCATATATTTT.

V and J are TRBV6-5 and TRBJ2-7; 10 bases map to TRBD2. V lost 6 bases, J lost 4 bases, and 6 bases stayed unmatched. Germline CDR1 and CDR2: MNHEY and SVGAGI. The CDR3 contains 14 residues. CDR3 coding DNA: TGTGCCAGCAGCCTGTCTAGCGGGGGATACGAGCAGTACTTC. Protein sequence: CASSLSSGGYEQYF.

The chain is built from TRBV2 and TRBJ2-7, with TRBD1 as a possible D gene (5 bases). Germline V gene data show CDR1 as SNHLY and CDR2 as FYNNEI. The CDR3 is made up of 10 amino acids. V was clipped by 7 bases and J by 12 bases, with 13 bases between them. This chain's CDR3 is CASTGRVLYF. The DNA of the CDR3 is TGTGCCAGCACCGGCAGGGTTTTGTACTTC. Full variable domain (remainder filled in from reference TRBV2 and TRBJ2-7): EPEVTQTPSHQVTQMGQEVILRCVPISNHLYFYWYRQILGQKVEFLVSFYNNEISEKSEIFDDQFSVERPDGSNFTLKIRSTKLEDSAMYFCASTGRVLYFGPGTRLTVT.

In this sample, this clone turned up a few times. This chain joins TRBV30 and TRBJ1-2; D remains ambiguous. The V end was cut by 1 base, the J end by 10 bases, with 10 bases between. The CDR3 runs to 11 residues. Germline V lookup: CDR1 GTSNPN, CDR2 SVGIG (reference sequence). Written as DNA, the CDR3 is TGTGCCTGGAGTGACGGCGGGGACTACACCTTC. Its protein is CAWSDGGDYTF.

This chain links TRBV5-1 with TRBJ2-7; D ambiguous. The CDR3 extends over 13 amino acids. The V end lost 5 bases, the J end lost 1 base, and 10 bases lay between the germline ends. Germline CDR1 is SGHRS and CDR2 is YFSETQ. CDR3 sequence (DNA): TGCGCCAGCAGAGCTTCTGCGTCCTACGAGCAGTACTTC. Its translation: CASRASASYEQYF.

This clone was seen more than once but under ten times. The V and J genes are TRBV10-3 and TRBJ2-7; 10 positions agree with TRBD1. Germline lookup yields CDR1 ENHRY and CDR2 SYGVKD. The CDR3 extends over 15 amino acids. The V segment lost 0 bases and the J segment 4 bases; nucleotides outside the gene matches: 3. Here the CDR3 DNA reads TGTGCCATCAGTGAGTCGACAGGGGGCAGATACGAGCAGTACTTC. Translated, it gives CAISESTGGRYEQYF.

The chain couples TRBV6-5 to TRBJ1-1; 9 nucleotides agree with TRBD1. The CDR3 has 14 amino acids. Losses at the gene ends were 6 bases for V and 1 base for J; bases not matched to a gene: 3. Per germline, CDR1 MNHEY and CDR2 SVGAGI. The CDR3 sequence: CASRHRGPNTEAFF. The DNA for the CDR3 is TGTGCCAGCAGACACAGGGGGCCGAACACTGAAGCTTTCTTT.

V and J are TRBV18 and TRBJ1-6; D not certain. V dropped 3 bases and J dropped 8 bases, with 8 bases sitting between them. This CDR3 is built from 13 residues. From germline, CDR1 is KGHSH and CDR2 LQKENI. This chain's CDR3 is CASSPGQDSPLHF. As DNA, the CDR3 is TGTGCCAGCTCACCTGGCCAGGATTCACCCCTCCACTTT. The full variable domain, with the rest looked up from reference TRBV18 and TRBJ1-6, is NAGVMQNPRHLVRRRGQEARLRCSPMKGHSHVYWYRQLPEEGLKFMVYLQKENIIDESGMPKERFSAEFPKEGPSILRIQQVVRGDSAAYFCASSPGQDSPLHFGNGTRLTVT.

The chain combines TRBV19 with TRBJ1-5, with 9 bases lining up with TRBD1. The CDR3 length is 13 residues. The junction had 1 base not matched to a gene; V was cut back by 3 bases and J by 7 bases. CDR1 LNHDA and CDR2 SQIVND come from the germline V gene (reference sequence). The CDR3 DNA reads as TGTGCCAGTAGTATGGGGACAGGGCAGCCCCAGCATTTT. Translation: CASSMGTGQPQHF.

The chain is built from TRBV10-1 and TRBJ2-7, with TRBD1 matching over 9 bases. The ends lost 6 bases at V and 4 bases at J; junction bases unmatched: 10. The CDR3 totals 15 residues. Germline assignment: CDR1 WNHNN and CDR2 SYGVQD (reference sequence). The CDR3 bases are TGCGCCAGCAGCCAGCCAGGACAGGGGTCGTACGAGCAGTACTTC. Protein product: CASSQPGQGSYEQYF.

This sequence joins TRBV4-2 and TRBJ2-1, with 10 bases aligning to TRBD2. Looked up from germline, CDR1 is LGHNA and CDR2 is YNFKEQ. The J segment lost 8 bases and the V segment lost 0 bases, leaving 7 bases of the junction unmatched. This CDR3 is built from 16 residues. CDR3 DNA sequence: TGTGCCAGCAGCCAAGATCTAGCGGGAGCTTGGGATGAGCAGTTCTTC. Residues: CASSQDLAGAWDEQFF.

The chain has TRBV11-2 and TRBJ1-2; D is unclear. V lost 4 bases to trimming and J lost 7 bases, with 16 bases between them. Germline V lookup: CDR1 SGHAT, CDR2 FQNNGV. CDR3 length: 14 amino acids. The CDR3 here is CASSSAPGIGGYTF. The CDR3 DNA follows: TGTGCCAGCAGCTCAGCGCCGGGTATTGGTGGCTACACCTTC.